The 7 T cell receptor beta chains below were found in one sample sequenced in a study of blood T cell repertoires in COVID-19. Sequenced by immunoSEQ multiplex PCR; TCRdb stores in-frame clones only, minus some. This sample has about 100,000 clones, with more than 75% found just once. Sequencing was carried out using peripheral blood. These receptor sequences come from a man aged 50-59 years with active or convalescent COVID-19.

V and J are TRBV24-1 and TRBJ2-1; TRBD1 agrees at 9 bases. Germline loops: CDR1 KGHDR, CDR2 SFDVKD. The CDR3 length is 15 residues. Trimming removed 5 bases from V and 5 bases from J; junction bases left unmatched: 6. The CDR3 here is CATSGRDRAHNEQFF. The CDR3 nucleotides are TGTGCCACCAGTGGCCGGGACAGGGCCCACAATGAGCAGTTCTTC.

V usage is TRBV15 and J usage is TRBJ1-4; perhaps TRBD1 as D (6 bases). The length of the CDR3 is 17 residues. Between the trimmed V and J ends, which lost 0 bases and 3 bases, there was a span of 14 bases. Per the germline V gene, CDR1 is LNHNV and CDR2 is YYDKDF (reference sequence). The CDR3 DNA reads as TGTGCCACCAGCAGAGATCACCCAGGGGCCTCTAATGAAAAACTGTTTTTT. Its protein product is CATSRDHPGASNEKLFF.

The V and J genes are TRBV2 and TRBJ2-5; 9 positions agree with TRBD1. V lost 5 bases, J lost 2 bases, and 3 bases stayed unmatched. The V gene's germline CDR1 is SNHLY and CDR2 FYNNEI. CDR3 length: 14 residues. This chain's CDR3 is CASSPGTGQETQYF. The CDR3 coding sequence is TGTGCCAGCAGTCCCGGGACAGGGCAAGAGACCCAGTACTTC. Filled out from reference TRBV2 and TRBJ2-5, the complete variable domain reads EPEVTQTPSHQVTQMGQEVILRCVPISNHLYFYWYRQILGQKVEFLVSFYNNEISEKSEIFDDQFSVERPDGSNFTLKIRSTKLEDSAMYFCASSPGTGQETQYFGPGTRLLVL.

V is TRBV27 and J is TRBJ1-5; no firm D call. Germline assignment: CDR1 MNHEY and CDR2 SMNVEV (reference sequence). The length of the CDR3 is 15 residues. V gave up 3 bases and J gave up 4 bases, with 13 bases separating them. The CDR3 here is CASSLGGMTNQPQHF. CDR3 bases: TGTGCCAGCAGTTTGGGCGGGATGACTAATCAGCCCCAGCATTTT.

The CDR3 DNA sequence: TGTGCCAGTAGTGATCCGGGACTAGCGGGCTCCTACAATGAGCAGTTCTTC. It translates to CASSDPGLAGSYNEQFF. The chain joins TRBV19 to TRBJ2-1; the match to TRBD2 covers 12 bases. V shed 5 bases, J shed 0 bases, and the junction held 5 bases outside the gene matches. Germline-derived CDR1 and CDR2 are LNHDA and SQIVND (reference sequence). The CDR3 runs 17 residues.

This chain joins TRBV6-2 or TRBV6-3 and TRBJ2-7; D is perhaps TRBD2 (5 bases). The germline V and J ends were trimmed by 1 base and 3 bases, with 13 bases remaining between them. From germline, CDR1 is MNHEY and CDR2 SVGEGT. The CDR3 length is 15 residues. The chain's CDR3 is CASSYWRASDYEQYF. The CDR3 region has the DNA TGTGCCAGCAGTTACTGGCGGGCCTCAGACTACGAGCAGTACTTC.

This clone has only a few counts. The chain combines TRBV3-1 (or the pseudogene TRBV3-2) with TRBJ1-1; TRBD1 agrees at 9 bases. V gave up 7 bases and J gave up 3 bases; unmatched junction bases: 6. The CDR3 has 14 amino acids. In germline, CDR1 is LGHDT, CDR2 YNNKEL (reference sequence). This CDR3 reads CASTSTGGYTEAFF. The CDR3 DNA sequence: TGTGCCAGCACCTCGACAGGGGGGTACACTGAAGCTTTCTTT.